The 19 T cell receptor beta chains listed next were all sequenced from one sample in a study of T cell changes during pregnancy in multiple sclerosis. Measured with immunoSEQ multiplex PCR; TCRdb has only the in-frame clones, and not every one. The table lists about 66,000 clones, roughly 90% of them singletons, with less than 5.5% in the top ten. The material sequenced was CD8+ T cells from peripheral blood mononuclear cells, taken before pregnancy. These receptors all stem from a female donor with multiple sclerosis, enrolled in a pregnancy study.

The gene calls are TRBV27 and TRBJ1-1; D remains unclear. The germline V and J ends were trimmed by 8 bases and 5 bases, with 18 bases remaining between them. This CDR3 has 14 residues. Germline CDR1 and CDR2: MNHEY and SMNVEV (reference sequence). The CDR3 sequence is CASLLDGFGTEAFF. The CDR3 nucleotides read TGTGCCAGCTTGCTCGATGGCTTTGGTACTGAAGCTTTCTTT.

The chain has TRBV5-1 and TRBJ2-3, with D perhaps TRBD2 (7 bases). CDR3 length: 13 amino acids. The germline CDR1 and CDR2 sequences are SGHRS and YFSETQ. The V end was cut by 4 bases, the J end by 4 bases, with 10 bases between. CDR3: CASSPGGADTQYF. In nucleotides, the CDR3 is TGCGCCAGCAGCCCGGGGGGCGCAGATACGCAGTATTTT.

The chain links TRBV27 to TRBJ2-3; tentative D call: TRBD2 (6 bases). V gave up 8 bases and J gave up 0 bases, with 6 bases separating them. Germline CDR1 MNHEY, CDR2 SMNVEV (reference sequence). This CDR3 region has 12 residues. CDR3 coding DNA: TGTGCCAGCGGGACTAGCACAGATACGCAGTATTTT. Protein sequence: CASGTSTDTQYF.

The rearrangement uses TRBV6-5 and TRBJ2-7; 10 positions agree with TRBD2. V trimming: 3 bases; J trimming: 3 bases; junction bases outside the gene matches: 5. Germline V gene data show CDR1 as MNHEY and CDR2 as SVGAGI. This CDR3 contains 15 residues. CDR3: CASSYGLAGDYEQYF. The DNA of the CDR3 is TGTGCCAGCAGTTATGGGCTAGCGGGGGACTACGAGCAGTACTTC.

V usage is TRBV7-2 and J usage is TRBJ2-1; 12 bases are shared with TRBD2. CDR1 is SGHTA, CDR2 FQGNSA, per germline. The CDR3 is 16 amino acids. The trim removed 1 base at V and 8 bases at J, leaving 6 bases unmatched. Written as DNA, the CDR3 is TGTGCCAGCAGCTTAGGAGCTAGCGGGGGGGACGATGAGCAGTTCTTC. Its protein is CASSLGASGGDDEQFF.

V usage is TRBV7-8 and J usage is TRBJ2-7; the match to TRBD1 covers 10 bases. The CDR3 consists of 15 residues. The junction had 1 base not matched to a gene; V was cut back by 0 bases and J by 2 bases. Germline V lookup: CDR1 SGHVS, CDR2 FQNEAQ. CDR3: CASSLAGTGAYEQYF. The CDR3 DNA reads TGTGCCAGCAGCTTAGCCGGGACAGGGGCCTACGAGCAGTACTTC. The full variable domain, its missing parts supplied by reference TRBV7-8 and TRBJ2-7, is GAGVSQSPRYKVAKRGQDVALRCDPISGHVSLFWYQQALGQGPEFLTYFQNEAQLDKSGLPSDRFFAERPEGSVSTLKIQRTQQEDSAVYLCASSLAGTGAYEQYFGPGTRLTVT.

The V and J genes are TRBV15 and TRBJ1-2, with D uncertain. V was cut by 3 bases and J by 1 base, with 15 bases left in between. The CDR3 has 16 amino acids. Germline V CDR1 and CDR2: LNHNV, YYDKDF (reference sequence). In DNA form, the CDR3 reads TGTGCCACCAGCAGTGGGAGTGGACTGAGTAACTATGGCTACACCTTC. Translated, it gives CATSSGSGLSNYGYTF.

The chain combines TRBV11-2 with TRBJ1-6, with 7 bases matching TRBD1. This CDR3 comprises 16 residues. The germline V gene encodes CDR1 SGHAT and CDR2 FQNNGV. The J segment lost 0 bases and the V segment lost 7 bases, leaving 6 bases of the junction unmatched. The CDR3 region has the DNA TGTGCCAGCAAACCGGGACAGAGCTCCTATAATTCACCCCTCCACTTT. As protein: CASKPGQSSYNSPLHF.

This rearrangement joins TRBV9 to TRBJ1-2, with TRBD1 as a possible D gene (5 bases). The CDR3 totals 13 residues. The germline V gene encodes CDR1 SGDLS and CDR2 YYNGEE. Trimming shortened V by 0 bases and J by 8 bases, and 11 bases separated the two germline ends. The CDR3, as DNA: TGTGCCAGCAGCGTAGTGGGGGGGGGAGGCTACACCTTC. This gives the protein CASSVVGGGGYTF. The whole variable domain, filled in from reference TRBV9 and TRBJ1-2, reads DSGVTQTPKHLITATGQRVTLRCSPRSGDLSVYWYQQSLDQGLQFLIQYYNGEERAKGNILERFSAQQFPDLHSELNLSSLELGDSALYFCASSVVGGGGYTFGSGTRLTVV.

The chain employs TRBV2 and TRBJ1-1; tentatively, D is TRBD1 (6 bases). V lost 8 bases and J 7 bases, leaving 17 bases between the germline ends. Germline V gives CDR1 SNHLY, CDR2 FYNNEI. The CDR3 covers 13 residues. The CDR3 coding sequence is TGTGCCAGCGTGGGCTCGGGACAAAATGAAGCTTTCTTT. Its translation is CASVGSGQNEAFF. The full variable domain, rest sourced from reference TRBV2 and TRBJ1-1, is EPEVTQTPSHQVTQMGQEVILRCVPISNHLYFYWYRQILGQKVEFLVSFYNNEISEKSEIFDDQFSVERPDGSNFTLKIRSTKLEDSAMYFCASVGSGQNEAFFGQGTRLTVV.

The chain carries TRBV6-5 and TRBJ1-2; no firm D call. The CDR3 contains 14 residues. Germline lookup yields CDR1 MNHEY and CDR2 SVGAGI. Trimming took 4 bases from V and 4 from J, leaving 13 bases between them. CDR3: CASSLLFPIYGYTF. As DNA, the CDR3 is TGTGCCAGCAGTTTACTCTTTCCCATCTATGGCTACACCTTC.

The chain couples TRBV9 to TRBJ1-1; TRBD1 matches 7 bases. This CDR3 spans 13 amino acids. J gave up 7 bases and V 0 bases, and 3 bases lay outside the gene matches. CDR1 and CDR2 (germline): SGDLS, YYNGEE. The CDR3 nucleotides read TGTGCCAGCAGCGTAGGAGGGGGCTTTGAAGCTTTCTTT. Translation: CASSVGGGFEAFF.

The rearrangement uses TRBV5-1 and TRBJ2-7; 9 nucleotides line up with TRBD1. The length of the CDR3 is 14 residues. Trimming removed 4 bases from V and 6 bases from J; junction bases left unmatched: 8. In germline, CDR1 is SGHRS, CDR2 YFSETQ. CDR3 coding DNA: TGCGCCAGCAGCCCATCACAGGGGGCAGGCGAGCAGTACTTC. Its translation: CASSPSQGAGEQYF.

This clone was observed a handful of times. V gene TRBV7-9 combines with J gene TRBJ2-1; TRBD1 aligns across 8 bases. Germline V CDR1 and CDR2: SEHNR, FQNEAQ (reference sequence). The length of the CDR3 is 15 residues. V was clipped by 2 bases and J by 6 bases; unmatched bases: 6. This chain's CDR3 is CASSLYGQGANEQFF. CDR3 sequence (DNA): TGTGCCAGCAGCTTATATGGTCAGGGGGCCAATGAGCAGTTCTTC.

The chain employs TRBV13 and TRBJ1-5; 8 bases match TRBD1. The CDR3 has 16 amino acids. The germline gives CDR1 PRHDT, CDR2 FYEKMQ (reference sequence). J gave up 4 bases and V 0 bases, and 5 bases lay outside the gene matches. CDR3 sequence: CASSLGQGAENQPQHF. The DNA of the CDR3 is TGTGCCAGCAGCTTAGGGCAGGGGGCTGAGAATCAGCCCCAGCATTTT.

The chain uses TRBV7-9 and TRBJ2-2; 7 positions match TRBD2. The CDR3 has 12 amino acids. Per germline, CDR1 SEHNR and CDR2 FQNEAQ (reference sequence). V gave up 10 bases and J gave up 3 bases; unmatched junction bases: 2. In nucleotides, the CDR3 is TGTGCCACTGGGGGGGACACCGGGGAGCTGTTTTTT. It is translated as CATGGDTGELFF.

Here the CDR3 DNA reads TGTGCCAGCAGCTTCCTTAGGCGGGACACTGAAGCTTTCTTT. Translating gives CASSFLRRDTEAFF. This sequence joins TRBV7-3 and TRBJ1-1; D is ambiguous. The CDR3 extends over 14 amino acids. With 3 bases removed from V and 3 bases from J, the gap between germline ends came to 11 bases. The germline gives CDR1 SGHTA, CDR2 FQGTGA.

This chain connects TRBV25-1 to TRBJ1-4; D might be TRBD1 (5 bases). This CDR3 region has 14 residues. Germline V lookup: CDR1 MGHDK, CDR2 SYGVNS. Trimming cost V 5 bases and J 8 bases, with 15 bases left between them. Written as DNA, the CDR3 is TGTGCCAGCAGTACGGGGGACCTAGAGGAAAAACTGTTTTTT. Amino acids: CASSTGDLEEKLFF.

The chain combines TRBV19 with TRBJ1-1; D might be TRBD1 (6 bases). V was pared by 3 bases and J by 1 base, with 9 bases between. The germline gives CDR1 LNHDA, CDR2 SQIVND (reference sequence). This CDR3 has 14 residues. CDR3 nucleotide sequence: TGTGCCAGTAGTATTTGGGGGCAGAACACTGAAGCTTTCTTT. This codes for CASSIWGQNTEAFF.